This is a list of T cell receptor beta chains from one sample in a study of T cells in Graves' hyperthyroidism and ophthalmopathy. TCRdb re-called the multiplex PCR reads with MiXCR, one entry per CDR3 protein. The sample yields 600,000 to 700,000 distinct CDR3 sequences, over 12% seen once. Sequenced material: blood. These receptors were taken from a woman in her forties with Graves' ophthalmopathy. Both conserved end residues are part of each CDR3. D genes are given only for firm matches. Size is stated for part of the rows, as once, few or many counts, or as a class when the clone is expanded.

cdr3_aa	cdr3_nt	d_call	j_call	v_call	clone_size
CATSSGAQETQYF	TGTGCCACCAGCAGCGGGGCCCAAGAGACCCAGTACTTC	NA	TRBJ2-5	TRBV15	few
CASSILGTGVYEQYF	TGTGCCAGTAGTATACTCGGGACAGGGGTCTACGAGCAGTACTTC	TRBD1	TRBJ2-7	TRBV19	many
CASSLGPGLAGYEQYF	TGTGCCAGCAGCTTAGGCCCGGGACTAGCGGGCTACGAGCAGTACTTC	TRBD2	TRBJ2-7	TRBV11-2	NA
CASSFGGAELFSQHF	TGTGCCAGCAGTTTTGGAGGGGCCGAGTTATTTTCCCAGCATTTT	NA	TRBJ1-5	TRBV28	NA
CASISDSYGYTF	TGTGCCAGTATAAGTGACAGCTATGGCTACACCTTC	NA	TRBJ1-2	TRBV25-1	many
CASSLRASGFREQYF	TGTGCCAGCAGCCTTCGGGCTAGCGGGTTTAGGGAGCAGTACTTC	TRBD2	TRBJ2-7	TRBV2	many
CASEGTGQETQYF	TGTGCCAGCGAAGGGACAGGACAAGAGACCCAGTACTTC	TRBD1	TRBJ2-5	TRBV12-3/TRBV12-4	many
CASSWMGQGALQPQHF	TGTGCCAGCTCTTGGATGGGACAGGGGGCATTGCAGCCCCAGCATTTT	TRBD1	TRBJ1-5	TRBV12-3/TRBV12-4	many
CASSAGGGYEQYF	TGTGCCAGCTCGGCGGGGGGAGGCTACGAGCAGTACTTC	TRBD2	TRBJ2-7	TRBV6-1	few
CSARDRFSGGRYEQYF	TGCAGTGCTAGAGATCGGTTTAGCGGAGGACGTTACGAGCAGTACTTC	NA	TRBJ2-7	TRBV20-1	many
CASSDGQGYSSDTEAFF	TGTGCCAGCAGTGACGGACAGGGTTATTCGTCGGACACTGAAGCTTTCTTT	TRBD1	TRBJ1-1	TRBV6-4	many
CASSFGGAGVRETQYF	TGTGCCAGCAGCTTTGGCGGGGCGGGGGTTCGAGAGACCCAGTACTTC	TRBD2	TRBJ2-5	TRBV7-2	few
CASSDGGVRELFF	TGTGCCAGTAGTGACGGGGGGGTTAGGGAGCTGTTTTTT	TRBD2	TRBJ2-2	TRBV19	many
CASSLSAGGRSEAFF	TGTGCCAGCAGTTTAAGTGCAGGGGGTAGGTCTGAAGCTTTCTTT	TRBD1	TRBJ1-1	TRBV27	many
CASSPSAVEPQYF	TGTGCCAGCAGCCCGAGCGCCGTCGAGCCTCAGTACTTC	NA	TRBJ2-7	TRBV11-2	NA
CSASGGVGDQETQYF	TGCAGTGCTAGTGGGGGAGTTGGTGACCAAGAGACCCAGTACTTC	NA	TRBJ2-5	TRBV20-1	many
CASSRSGTNLNF	TGTGCCAGCAGCCGTTCTGGGACCAACCTTAACTTC	NA	TRBJ2-7	TRBV7-2	many
CASSLGTAPAYEQYF	TGTGCCAGCAGCCTCGGGACAGCCCCTGCATACGAGCAGTACTTC	TRBD1	TRBJ2-7	TRBV28	many
CASSDDTYEQYF	TGTGCCAGCAGTGATGACACCTACGAGCAGTACTTC	NA	TRBJ2-7	TRBV2	many
CASSLAESNQPQHF	TGTGCCAGCAGTTTAGCAGAGAGCAATCAGCCCCAGCATTTT	NA	TRBJ1-5	TRBV27	NA
CASSPDPGNTEAFF	TGCGCCAGCAGCCCGGATCCTGGGAACACTGAAGCTTTCTTT	NA	TRBJ1-1	TRBV5-1	many
CASKVGQNLAYEQYF	TGTGCCAGCAAGGTGGGACAGAACCTTGCCTACGAGCAGTACTTC	TRBD1	TRBJ2-7	TRBV6-1	NA
CASSPRGTGKYEQYF	TGTGCCAGTAGTCCCCGGGGGACAGGGAAATACGAGCAGTACTTC	TRBD1	TRBJ2-7	TRBV19	many
CASTFSKGINQPQHF	TGTGCCAGCACGTTCTCAAAGGGTATCAATCAGCCCCAGCATTTT	NA	TRBJ1-5	TRBV2	many
CASSLRKGNGYTF	TGTGCCAGCAGCCTTCGAAAGGGTAATGGCTACACCTTC	NA	TRBJ1-2	TRBV4-2	NA
CSAVSGGETQYF	TGCAGTGCCGTCAGTGGGGGAGAGACCCAGTACTTC	NA	TRBJ2-5	TRBV20-1	many
CATSRGTSGRTDTQYF	TGTGCCACCAGCAGAGGGACTAGCGGGAGAACAGATACGCAGTATTTT	TRBD2	TRBJ2-3	TRBV15	many
CASSLDPGSMETQYF	TGTGCCAGCAGCTTAGATCCGGGGAGTATGGAGACCCAGTACTTC	NA	TRBJ2-5	TRBV11-2	many
CASSHAHGNTEAFF	TGTGCCAGCAGCCATGCCCATGGTAACACTGAAGCTTTCTTT	NA	TRBJ1-1	TRBV3-1	NA
CASSQDSQNYEQYF	TGTGCCAGCAGCCAAGATAGCCAGAACTACGAGCAGTACTTC	NA	TRBJ2-7	TRBV3-1	few
CASSLLGGEANQPQHF	TGTGCCAGCAGTTTATTAGGCGGAGAAGCAAATCAGCCCCAGCATTTT	NA	TRBJ1-5	TRBV28	many
CASSINTEAFF	TGTGCCAGTAGTATCAACACTGAAGCTTTCTTT	NA	TRBJ1-1	TRBV19	many
CSVEDEGQVKTNYGYTF	TGCAGCGTTGAAGATGAGGGGCAGGTTAAGACCAACTATGGCTACACCTTC	NA	TRBJ1-2	TRBV29-1	many